This entry concerns a single T cell receptor (beta chain). Its antigen remains unknown. These data come from a study of cytomegalovirus exposure and HLA in healthy donors. General observations from the study: Researchers reportedly found TCR beta sequences accurately predicted most subjects' HLA-A and HLA-B alleles. Associated with HLA alleles at 0.05 false discovery rate in a later analysis were 16,951 TCR beta sequences. An observed cluster of highly shared sequence variants was recorded as a likely sequencing artifact.

There were likely unrecorded immune exposures, though donors were nominally healthy when sampled. Primers: 60 Vbeta forward and 13 Jbeta reverse. Measured with immunoSEQ multiplex PCR; TCRdb has only the in-frame clones, and not every one. Among about 200,000 clones listed, about 80% were seen once. Germline loops: CDR1 MDHEN, CDR2 SYDVKM. The V segment lost 5 bases and the J segment 3 bases; nucleotides outside the gene matches: 6. The CDR3 consists of 14 residues. The receptor's source is a woman aged 40 to 50 in good health and CMV-seronegative. The V gene is TRBV28, the J gene TRBJ2-5, with TRBD1 identical over 7 bases. The source material was PBMCs. In DNA, the CDR3 is TGTGCCAGCAGTCTAGCCGGGACAGAAGAGACCCAGTACTTC. This codes for CASSLAGTEETQYF. Together with reference TRBV28 and TRBJ2-5, the CDR3 gives the full variable domain: DVKVTQSSRYLVKRTGEKVFLECVQDMDHENMFWYRQDPGLGLRLIYFSYDVKMKEKGDIPEGYSVSREKKERFSLILESASTNQTSMYLCASSLAGTEETQYFGPGTRLLVL.